Each of the 5 T cell receptor beta chains below was sequenced from the same sample in a study of cytomegalovirus exposure and HLA in healthy donors. PCR used 60 Vbeta primers and 13 Jbeta primers. Sequencing was performed with immunoSEQ multiplex PCR; in TCRdb, only in-frame clones are kept and a portion is missing. The sample has roughly 92,000 clones, about 8% seen once. Sequencing input: PBMCs. The receptors originated from a man aged 45-65 years in good health and CMV-seronegative.

This clone was observed a handful of times. The gene calls are TRBV5-1 and TRBJ1-5; D not resolved. From germline, CDR1 is SGHRS and CDR2 YFSETQ. This CDR3 has 15 amino acids. Trimming pared 7 bases from V and 2 bases from J, leaving 16 bases between. The CDR3 nucleotides read TGCGCCAGCGCCCCCGGTTTGCAGGGCAATCAGCCCCAGCATTTT. Protein product: CASAPGLQGNQPQHF.

This clone came up a few times. The rearrangement joins TRBV11-2 to TRBJ1-4; D not resolved. CDR3 size: 15 residues. V was pared by 5 bases and J by 3 bases, with 13 bases between. Germline CDR1 and CDR2: SGHAT and FQNNGV. The CDR3 protein is CASSNDPTPNEKLFF. DNA of the CDR3: TGTGCCAGCAGCAATGACCCGACACCTAATGAAAAACTGTTTTTT.

The V gene is TRBV2, the J gene TRBJ2-3; 8 nucleotides agree with TRBD2. The germline CDR1 and CDR2 sequences are SNHLY and FYNNEI. The CDR3 loop spans 13 amino acids. The junction had 2 bases not matched to a gene; V was cut back by 5 bases and J by 4 bases. The CDR3 protein is CASSPGLADTQYF. In nucleotides, the CDR3 is TGTGCCAGCAGTCCGGGACTAGCAGATACGCAGTATTTT.

This chain joins TRBV6-5 and TRBJ1-5; D is undetermined. CDR3 size: 16 residues. The germline CDR1 and CDR2 sequences are MNHEY and SVGAGI. The V and J ends lost 4 bases and 0 bases respectively, with 13 bases between them. The CDR3 sequence: CASSSPGGYSNQPQHF. In DNA form, the CDR3 reads TGTGCCAGCAGTTCCCCCGGCGGTTATAGCAATCAGCCCCAGCATTTT.

There are a few counts of this clone. The rearrangement uses TRBV6-6 and TRBJ1-5; 7 bases are shared with TRBD1. This CDR3 comprises 14 residues. Germline CDR1 MNHNY, CDR2 SVGAGI (reference sequence). Unmatched junction bases numbered 10, after V lost 7 bases and J lost 7 bases. CDR3 in DNA: TGTGCCAGCATGGACAGGAATTCGGCGCAGCCCCAGCATTTT. Residues: CASMDRNSAQPQHF.